This T cell receptor beta chain comes out of a study of blood T cell repertoires in COVID-19. Profiling relied on immunoSEQ multiplex PCR, and the TCRdb table lists in-frame clones only, not all of them. The table shows some 130,000 clones, with around 85% occurring only once. This receptor was identified in a human donor in a cohort sampled during active COVID-19. Sequencing input: peripheral blood.

The CDR3 DNA is TGTGCCAGCAGCCAAGCGGGACTCCGGCGAAGTGGCTACACCTTC. It codes for CASSQAGLRRSGYTF. This sequence joins TRBV3-1 (or the pseudogene TRBV3-2) and TRBJ1-2; possibly TRBD1 for D (5 bases). Germline assignment: CDR1 LGHDT and CDR2 YNNKEL (reference sequence). V lost 1 base and J lost 7, with 16 bases in between. This CDR3 is built from 15 residues.